Reported below is one T cell receptor (beta chain). Its antigen is currently unknown. These data belong to a study of T cells expressing NK-cell markers. Study results and caveats: NKG2C+ dominant clonotype frequencies in a handful of donors were roughly 1.0-7.0% of CD8+ T cells. The CD3+CD56-NKG2C+ fraction of several donors was likewise dominated by these clonotypes.

For TCR beta, cDNA was produced by 5'RACE template switching with UMIs. Reanalyzing the 5' RACE reads, TCRdb keeps one entry per CDR3 protein, without DNA. Its table lists approximately 420,000 distinct CDR3 sequences. Source material: blood T cells: a sorted CD56 or NKG2C T cell subset, CD4+ or CD8+ T cells, or bulk PBMC T cells (not recorded which). The sequence came from a woman aged 45-59 years in good health.

This chain's CDR3 is CSARTGTNSPLHF. V is TRBV29-1 and J is TRBJ1-6; the D call of TRBD1 rests on TCRdb alone, since no DNA is present to check it. Germline assignment: CDR1 SQVTM and CDR2 ANQGSEA. The CDR3 length is 13 residues.